Sequencing of this TCR beta chain was carried out in a study of PD-1 blockade in classical Hodgkin lymphoma. Measured with immunoSEQ multiplex PCR; TCRdb has only the in-frame clones, and not every one. The table has more than 140,000 clones, approximately 81% seen once. Remarks on this clone: No antigen is known for it.

Relapses following autologous stem cell transplantation were seen in all patients, with brentuximab vedotin exposure varying. Overall study findings and caveats: Relapsed/refractory patients reportedly had lower baseline diversity than newly diagnosed patients. Excluded were patients who started nivolumab under 1 year after ASCT, a group that had lower diversity. Prior to therapy, complete responders displayed diversity much like that of newly diagnosed patients.

There are 15 residues in the CDR3. Germline CDR1 SGHVS, CDR2 FQNEAQ. The trim removed 7 bases at V and 2 bases at J, leaving 8 bases unmatched. The TCR was taken from a human donor with classical Hodgkin lymphoma. The sample was peripheral blood mononuclear cells (PBMCs), taken before the second cycle of nivolumab. The chain combines TRBV7-8 with TRBJ2-3, with TRBD1 identical over 8 bases. CDR3 bases: TGTGCCAGCACCAACGACAGGGGATACACAGATACGCAGTATTTT. Translation: CASTNDRGYTDTQYF.